This is a list of T cell receptor beta chains from one sample in a study of shared clonotypes between healthy human individuals. The assay was immunoSEQ multiplex PCR, and TCRdb's table has in-frame clones only and misses some. Of some 600,000 clones in the sample, 96% are singletons; the top ten hold roughly 0.1%. Source material: naive CD8+ T cells sorted from blood. Every receptor here comes from a woman in her thirties in good health. CDR3s include the opening cysteine and the closing phenylalanine or tryptophan. The D gene is left open where the match is weak. Clone size appears in some rows only: once, few, many, or a class for an expanded clone.

D,J,length,size,V,CDR3,DNA
.,TRBJ1-4,13,few,TRBV30,CAWSGDTNEKLFF,TGTGCCTGGAGTGGGGATACCAATGAAAAACTGTTTTTT
TRBD2,TRBJ2-5,15,.,TRBV6-5,CASSGLADLQETQYF,TGTGCCAGCAGCGGACTAGCGGACCTCCAAGAGACCCAGTACTTC
.,TRBJ1-5,14,.,TRBV19,CASSIRDTNQPQHF,TGTGCCAGTAGTATCCGGGACACCAATCAGCCCCAGCATTTT
TRBD2,TRBJ2-1,13,.,TRBV6-5,CASSWGGADEQFF,TGTGCCAGCAGTTGGGGAGGGGCGGATGAGCAGTTCTTC
.,TRBJ2-1,16,once,TRBV5-1,CASIQFPETSYNEQFF,TGCGCCAGCATACAGTTCCCCGAAACATCCTACAATGAGCAGTTCTTC
TRBD1,TRBJ2-3,16,.,TRBV9,CASSVGRGRGTDTQYF,TGTGCCAGCAGCGTAGGAAGGGGGCGTGGGACAGATACGCAGTATTTT
.,TRBJ2-7,14,.,TRBV4-1,CASSPAVSSYEQYF,TGCGCCAGCAGCCCCGCCGTTAGCTCCTACGAGCAGTACTTC
.,TRBJ2-4,15,.,TRBV5-4,CASSPTPVAKNIQYF,TGTGCCAGCAGCCCTACACCGGTAGCCAAAAACATTCAGTACTTC
.,TRBJ1-2,14,.,TRBV6-1,CASSEGSDARGYTF,TGTGCCAGCAGTGAAGGGTCTGACGCTCGTGGCTACACCTTC
.,TRBJ2-5,10,.,TRBV20-1,CSAKGETQYF,TGCAGTGCTAAAGGGGAGACCCAGTACTTC
.,TRBJ1-1,14,.,TRBV27,CASSSPQNNTEAFF,TGTGCCAGCAGTTCCCCTCAAAATAACACTGAAGCTTTCTTT
TRBD1,TRBJ2-5,16,once,TRBV5-8,CASSSYRDRYQETQYF,TGTGCCAGCAGCTCATACCGGGACAGATACCAAGAGACCCAGTACTTC
.,TRBJ2-5,14,.,TRBV7-9,CASSSPTGRETQYF,TGTGCCAGCAGCTCGCCTACGGGGAGAGAGACCCAGTACTTC
TRBD2,TRBJ2-7,14,.,TRBV5-1,CASSAAGDGYEQYF,TGCGCCAGCAGCGCAGCGGGAGACGGCTACGAGCAGTACTTC
.,TRBJ2-3,13,once,TRBV5-8,CASSFSPKNTQYF,TGTGCCAGCAGCTTCAGCCCCAAAAATACGCAGTATTTT
.,TRBJ2-1,11,.,TRBV19,CASKAPGEQFF,TGTGCCAGTAAGGCCCCCGGTGAGCAGTTCTTC
TRBD1,TRBJ2-7,13,.,TRBV19,CASSLDRESEQYF,TGTGCCAGTAGTTTGGACAGGGAGAGCGAGCAGTACTTC
.,TRBJ2-5,13,.,TRBV9,CASSVAQQETQYF,TGTGCCAGCAGCGTAGCACAGCAAGAGACCCAGTACTTC
.,TRBJ2-7,15,.,TRBV27,CASSPYQETVYEQYF,TGTGCCAGCAGCCCATATCAGGAGACAGTATACGAGCAGTACTTC
.,TRBJ2-7,14,.,TRBV28,CAVLGADLSYEQYF,TGTGCCGTCCTGGGTGCGGACCTCTCCTACGAGCAGTACTTC
.,TRBJ2-7,13,.,TRBV28,CASNRDNSYEQYF,TGTGCCAGCAACCGGGACAACTCCTACGAGCAGTACTTC
.,TRBJ1-5,16,.,TRBV28,CASSLYLGSGNQPQHF,TGTGCCAGCAGTTTATACCTGGGGAGTGGGAATCAGCCCCAGCATTTT
.,TRBJ2-1,15,.,TRBV4-1,CASSQDFGSNNEQFF,TGCGCCAGCAGCCAAGACTTCGGTAGCAACAATGAGCAGTTCTTC
.,TRBJ1-5,12,once,TRBV7-9,CASSLQNQPQHF,TGTGCCAGCAGCTTACAAAATCAGCCCCAGCATTTT
.,TRBJ1-1,14,.,TRBV5-4,CASSFWSMNTEAFF,TGTGCCAGCAGCTTCTGGTCGATGAACACTGAAGCTTTCTTT
.,TRBJ2-7,11,few,TRBV28,CASSPAYEQYF,TGTGCCAGCAGCCCCGCCTACGAGCAGTACTTC
TRBD2,TRBJ2-3,16,.,TRBV2,CASTRTSGRSADTQYF,TGTGCCAGCACCAGGACTAGCGGGAGAAGTGCAGATACGCAGTATTTT
.,TRBJ2-1,16,.,TRBV11-1,CASSLARGRRSSEQFF,TGTGCCAGCAGCTTAGCAAGGGGCCGCAGGTCCTCAGAGCAGTTCTTC
TRBD1,TRBJ1-5,16,.,TRBV5-5,CASSPWDRGRNQPQHF,TGTGCCAGCAGCCCCTGGGACAGGGGACGCAATCAGCCCCAGCATTTT
.,TRBJ2-3,11,.,TRBV6-5,CASPKVTTQYF,TGTGCCAGCCCCAAGGTTACTACGCAGTATTTT
.,TRBJ1-4,18,.,TRBV28,CASSPWGGYKETNEKLFF,TGTGCCAGCAGTCCCTGGGGGGGGTATAAGGAAACTAATGAAAAACTGTTTTTT
.,TRBJ2-3,18,.,TRBV2,CASSGPNSGGAGTDTQYF,TGTGCCAGCAGTGGACCCAATTCTGGGGGGGCCGGCACAGATACGCAGTATTTT
TRBD2,TRBJ2-5,17,.,TRBV7-3,CASSLGYGLAGGETQYF,TGTGCCAGCAGCTTGGGGTATGGACTAGCGGGAGGAGAGACCCAGTACTTC
TRBD1,TRBJ1-1,15,once,TRBV19,CASSKTGTGVTEAFF,TGTGCCAGTAGTAAAACCGGGACAGGGGTAACTGAAGCTTTCTTT
.,TRBJ2-7,12,few,TRBV19,CASSGGNHEQYF,TGTGCCAGTAGTGGCGGGAACCACGAGCAGTACTTC
TRBD1,TRBJ1-2,17,.,TRBV11-2,CASSSGTGDPPNYGYTF,TGTGCCAGCAGCTCCGGGACAGGAGATCCTCCTAACTATGGCTACACCTTC
.,TRBJ2-1,15,.,TRBV19,CASTRVAASYNEQFF,TGTGCCAGTACCCGGGTGGCTGCATCCTACAATGAGCAGTTCTTC
.,TRBJ1-1,15,.,TRBV13,CASSLFDPWDAEAFF,TGTGCCAGCAGCTTATTCGATCCTTGGGACGCTGAAGCTTTCTTT
.,TRBJ1-3,15,.,TRBV5-1,CASSLNSGSGNTIYF,TGCGCCAGCAGCTTGAACTCGGGCTCTGGAAACACCATATATTTT
.,TRBJ2-4,15,.,TRBV2,CASRGTFLAKNIQYF,TGTGCCAGCAGAGGGACTTTCCTAGCCAAAAACATTCAGTACTTC
.,TRBJ2-5,16,once,TRBV19,CASSDPGASPHEEQYF,TGTGCCAGTAGTGATCCCGGGGCCTCACCCCATGAGGAGCAGTACTTC
TRBD2,TRBJ2-1,14,.,TRBV2,CASRASGNYNEQFF,TGTGCCAGCAGAGCTAGCGGGAACTACAATGAGCAGTTCTTC
.,TRBJ1-2,11,.,TRBV20-1,CSAGDFYGYTF,TGCAGTGCTGGGGACTTCTATGGCTACACCTTC
.,TRBJ2-7,14,.,TRBV7-9,CASNRQARPHEQYF,TGTGCCAGCAACAGACAGGCTCGACCCCACGAGCAGTACTTC
.,TRBJ1-4,14,.,TRBV7-9,CASSFGGTNEKLFF,TGTGCCAGCAGCTTCGGGGGGACTAATGAAAAACTGTTTTTT
.,TRBJ1-1,13,.,TRBV9,CASSTKTGAEAFF,TGTGCCAGCAGCACGAAAACGGGGGCTGAAGCTTTCTTT
.,TRBJ2-1,14,.,TRBV27,CASSRDSGYNEQFF,TGTGCCAGCAGTCGGGATAGCGGTTACAATGAGCAGTTCTTC
.,TRBJ2-2,14,.,TRBV27,CASRDISGTGELFF,TGTGCCAGCAGGGATATTAGTGGAACCGGGGAGCTGTTTTTT
TRBD1,TRBJ1-2,15,.,TRBV5-6,CASTFQGGLMLGYTF,TGTGCCAGCACCTTCCAGGGGGGGCTAATGCTTGGCTACACCTTC
TRBD1,TRBJ2-7,18,.,TRBV7-2,CASSFFAGFGDRFYEQYF,TGTGCCAGCAGCTTCTTCGCTGGGTTCGGGGACAGATTCTACGAGCAGTACTTC
TRBD2,TRBJ2-1,16,.,TRBV6-6,CASRGAGTSGIYEQFF,TGTGCCAGCAGAGGCGCCGGGACTAGCGGGATCTATGAGCAGTTCTTC
.,TRBJ2-7,15,.,TRBV30,CAWSVSQGLYYEQYF,TGTGCCTGGAGTGTGTCTCAGGGACTGTACTACGAGCAGTACTTC
.,TRBJ2-1,13,.,TRBV28,CASSLGGVNEQFF,TGTGCCAGCAGTTTGGGCGGAGTGAATGAGCAGTTCTTC
.,TRBJ2-5,14,.,TRBV27,CASSLGGFQETQYF,TGTGCCAGCAGTTTAGGAGGATTCCAAGAGACCCAGTACTTC